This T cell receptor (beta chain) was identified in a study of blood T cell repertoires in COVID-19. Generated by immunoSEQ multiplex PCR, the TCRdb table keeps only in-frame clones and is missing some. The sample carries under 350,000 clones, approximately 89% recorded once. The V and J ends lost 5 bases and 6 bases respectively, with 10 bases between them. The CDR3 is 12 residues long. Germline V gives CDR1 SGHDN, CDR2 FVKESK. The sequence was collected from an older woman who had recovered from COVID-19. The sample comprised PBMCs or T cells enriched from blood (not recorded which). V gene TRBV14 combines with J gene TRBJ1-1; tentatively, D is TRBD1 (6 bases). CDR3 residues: CASSAQGSEAFF. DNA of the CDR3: TGTGCCAGCAGCGCACAGGGATCTGAAGCTTTCTTT. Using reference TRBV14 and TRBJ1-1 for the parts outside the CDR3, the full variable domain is EAGVTQFPSHSVIEKGQTVTLRCDPISGHDNLYWYRRVMGKEIKFLLHFVKESKQDESGMPNNRFLAERTGGTYSTLKVQPAELEDSGVYFCASSAQGSEAFFGQGTRLTVV.